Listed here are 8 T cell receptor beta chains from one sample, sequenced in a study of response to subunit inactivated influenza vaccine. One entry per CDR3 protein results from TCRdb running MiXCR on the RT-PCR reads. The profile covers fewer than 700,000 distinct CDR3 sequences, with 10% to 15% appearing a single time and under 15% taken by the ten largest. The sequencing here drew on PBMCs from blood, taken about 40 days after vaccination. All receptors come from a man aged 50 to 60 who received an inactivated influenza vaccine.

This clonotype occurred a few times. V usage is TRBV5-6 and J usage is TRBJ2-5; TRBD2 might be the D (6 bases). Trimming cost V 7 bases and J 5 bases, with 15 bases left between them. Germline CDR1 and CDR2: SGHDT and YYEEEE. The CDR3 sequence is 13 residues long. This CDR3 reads CASQRGLEETQYF. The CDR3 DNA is TGTGCCAGCCAACGGGGGTTGGAGGAGACCCAGTACTTC. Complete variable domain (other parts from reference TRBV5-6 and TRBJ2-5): DAGVTQSPTHLIKTRGQQVTLRCSPKSGHDTVSWYQQALGQGPQFIFQYYEEEERQRGNFPDRFSGHQFPNYSSELNVNALLLGDSALYLCASQRGLEETQYFGPGTRLLVL.

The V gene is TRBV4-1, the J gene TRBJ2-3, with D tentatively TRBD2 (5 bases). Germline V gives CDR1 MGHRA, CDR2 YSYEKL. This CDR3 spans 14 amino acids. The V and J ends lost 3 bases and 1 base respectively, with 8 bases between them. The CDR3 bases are TGCGCCAGCAGCCAGGGGAGCCGCACAGATACGCAGTATTTT. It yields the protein CASSQGSRTDTQYF.

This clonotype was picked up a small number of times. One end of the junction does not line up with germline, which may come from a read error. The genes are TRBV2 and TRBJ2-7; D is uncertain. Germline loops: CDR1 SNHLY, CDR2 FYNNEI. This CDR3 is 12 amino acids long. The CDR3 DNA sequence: TGTGCCAGCAGTGGGTTTATAAGCTACTGTTTCTTC. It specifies CASSGFISYCFF.

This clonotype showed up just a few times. CDR3 DNA sequence: TGTGCCAGCAGTCTAGCGGGAGTGATCAAAGAGACCCAGTACTTC. This sequence encodes CASSLAGVIKETQYF. This rearrangement joins TRBV6-2 or TRBV6-3 to TRBJ2-5, with 10 bases identical to TRBD2. Trimming cost V 5 bases and J 3 bases; bases outside gene matches: 6. The CDR3 sequence is 15 residues long. Looked up from germline, CDR1 is MNHEY and CDR2 is SVGEGT.

The CDR3 here is CSASPTWGGLLGDTQYF. CDR3 coding DNA: TGCAGTGCTAGCCCCACTTGGGGGGGCCTTTTGGGAGATACGCAGTATTTT. The chain recombines TRBV20-1 with TRBJ2-3; possible D gene TRBD2, 7 bases. The CDR3 length is 17 residues. V was cut by 3 bases and J by 5 bases, with 24 bases left in between. CDR1 is DFQATT and CDR2 is SNEGSKA in the germline V gene (reference sequence).

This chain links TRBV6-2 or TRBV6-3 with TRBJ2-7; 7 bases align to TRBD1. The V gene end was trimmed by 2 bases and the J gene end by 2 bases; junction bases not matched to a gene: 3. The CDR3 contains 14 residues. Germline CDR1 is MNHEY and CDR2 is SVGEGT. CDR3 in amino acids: CASSYETGPYEQYF. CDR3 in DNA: TGTGCCAGCAGTTACGAGACAGGGCCCTACGAGCAGTACTTC.

The CDR3 protein is CAISESIFMTSYNEQFF. CDR3 DNA sequence: TGTGCCATCAGTGAGTCGATATTCATGACCTCCTACAATGAGCAGTTCTTC. The J gene is TRBJ2-1, the V gene TRBV10-3; D uncertain. Trimming shortened V by 0 bases and J by 0 bases, and 12 bases separated the two germline ends. Germline CDR1 is ENHRY and CDR2 is SYGVKD. The CDR3 loop spans 17 amino acids.

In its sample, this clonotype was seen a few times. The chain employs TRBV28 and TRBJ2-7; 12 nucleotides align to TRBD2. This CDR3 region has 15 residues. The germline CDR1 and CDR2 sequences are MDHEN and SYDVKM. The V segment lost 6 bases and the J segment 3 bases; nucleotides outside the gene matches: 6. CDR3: CASRPWTSGIYEQYF. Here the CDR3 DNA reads TGTGCCAGCAGACCCTGGACTAGCGGGATCTACGAGCAGTACTTC.